These T cell receptor beta chains were read from a single sample in a study of beta chain features in type 1 diabetes. The method was immunoSEQ multiplex PCR; TCRdb's version includes in-frame clones alone and lacks a portion of them. The sample includes about 290,000 clones, around 7.8% seen only once; the top ten take approximately 0.99%. Source material: central memory CD4+ T cells from blood. The source of these receptors is a woman aged 18-29 years in good health. CDR3s include the opening cysteine and the closing phenylalanine or tryptophan. A D gene is named only where the DNA matches it firmly. The size field is filled for only some rows; it gives once, few, many or a size class.

clone size: NA
D gene: NA
V gene: TRBV7-8
J gene: TRBJ2-1
CDR3 protein: CASSSFSGRAYNEQFF
CDR3 DNA: TGTGCCAGCAGCTCCTTTTCGGGCCGAGCCTACAATGAGCAGTTCTTC

clone size: few
D gene: NA
V gene: TRBV4-3
J gene: TRBJ1-2
CDR3 protein: CASSQTGRTTFGYTF
CDR3 DNA: TGCGCCAGCAGCCAGACTGGGAGGACCACTTTTGGCTACACCTTC

clone size: NA
D gene: NA
V gene: TRBV2
J gene: TRBJ2-2
CDR3 protein: CASRPGTQVTGELFF
CDR3 DNA: TGTGCCAGCAGACCGGGGACCCAGGTCACCGGGGAGCTGTTTTTT

clone size: few
D gene: NA
V gene: TRBV9
J gene: TRBJ2-7
CDR3 protein: CASSVAAGFYEQYF
CDR3 DNA: TGTGCCAGCAGCGTAGCGGCAGGTTTTTACGAGCAGTACTTC

clone size: NA
D gene: TRBD2
V gene: TRBV11-2
J gene: TRBJ2-2
CDR3 protein: CASSPGLASVGELFF
CDR3 DNA: TGTGCCAGCAGTCCGGGACTAGCTTCCGTCGGGGAGCTGTTTTTT

clone size: few
D gene: TRBD2
V gene: TRBV7-3
J gene: TRBJ2-3
CDR3 protein: CASSLGTSGRNTQYF
CDR3 DNA: TGTGCCAGCAGCCTGGGGACTAGCGGGAGAAATACGCAGTATTTT

clone size: NA
D gene: TRBD2
V gene: TRBV5-4
J gene: TRBJ2-1
CDR3 protein: CASSRGGQISGGTYNEQFF
CDR3 DNA: TGTGCCAGCAGCAGGGGCGGGCAGATTAGCGGGGGGACCTACAATGAGCAGTTCTTC

clone size: NA
D gene: NA
V gene: TRBV29-1
J gene: TRBJ2-1
CDR3 protein: CSVEDRRGGDEQFF
CDR3 DNA: TGCAGCGTTGAAGATCGACGGGGCGGCGATGAGCAGTTCTTC

clone size: few
D gene: TRBD1
V gene: TRBV29-1
J gene: TRBJ1-5
CDR3 protein: CSVGQGLDQPQHF
CDR3 DNA: TGCAGCGTTGGACAGGGGCTCGATCAGCCCCAGCATTTT

clone size: NA
D gene: NA
V gene: TRBV29-1
J gene: TRBJ2-5
CDR3 protein: CSVGAAQETQYF
CDR3 DNA: TGCAGCGTTGGTGCGGCCCAAGAGACCCAGTACTTC

clone size: few
D gene: NA
V gene: TRBV14
J gene: TRBJ2-2
CDR3 protein: CASSHFDKPGELFF
CDR3 DNA: TGTGCCAGCAGCCACTTCGACAAACCCGGGGAGCTGTTTTTT

clone size: NA
D gene: TRBD2
V gene: TRBV5-1
J gene: TRBJ2-3
CDR3 protein: CASRTSGSTDTQYF
CDR3 DNA: TGCGCCAGCAGGACTAGCGGTAGCACAGATACGCAGTATTTT

clone size: many
D gene: TRBD1
V gene: TRBV19
J gene: TRBJ1-5
CDR3 protein: CASSTTGETRNQPQHF
CDR3 DNA: TGTGCCAGTAGTACGACAGGGGAAACCCGCAATCAGCCCCAGCATTTT

clone size: few
D gene: NA
V gene: TRBV11-2
J gene: TRBJ2-1
CDR3 protein: CASSLDLGQQQFF
CDR3 DNA: TGTGCCAGCAGCTTAGATCTAGGACAGCAGCAGTTCTTC

clone size: many
D gene: NA
V gene: TRBV25-1
J gene: TRBJ1-2
CDR3 protein: CASSEPGKVGYTF
CDR3 DNA: TGTGCCAGCAGTGAGCCAGGGAAAGTCGGCTACACCTTC

clone size: NA
D gene: NA
V gene: TRBV4-2
J gene: TRBJ2-6
CDR3 protein: CASSQAYRDSGANVLTF
CDR3 DNA: TGTGCCAGCAGCCAAGCATACAGAGACTCTGGGGCCAACGTCCTGACTTTC

clone size: few
D gene: NA
V gene: TRBV29-1
J gene: TRBJ2-1
CDR3 protein: CSAQSHADEQFF
CDR3 DNA: TGCAGCGCCCAGAGTCATGCCGATGAGCAGTTCTTC

clone size: NA
D gene: NA
V gene: TRBV18
J gene: TRBJ2-3
CDR3 protein: CASGWDGSRREYF
CDR3 DNA: TGTGCCAGCGGTTGGGACGGGTCGCGCCGGGAGTATTTT

clone size: NA
D gene: TRBD2
V gene: TRBV18
J gene: TRBJ2-5
CDR3 protein: CATELAGARTQYF
CDR3 DNA: TGTGCCACCGAACTAGCGGGAGCCCGGACCCAGTACTTC

clone size: NA
D gene: NA
V gene: TRBV11-3
J gene: TRBJ2-1
CDR3 protein: CASNHRGSVYEQFF
CDR3 DNA: TGTGCCAGCAATCACCGGGGGAGTGTCTATGAGCAGTTCTTC

clone size: NA
D gene: NA
V gene: TRBV5-4
J gene: TRBJ2-5
CDR3 protein: CASSHRNQDQETQYF
CDR3 DNA: TGTGCCAGCAGCCACAGGAACCAAGATCAAGAGACCCAGTACTTC

clone size: NA
D gene: TRBD2
V gene: TRBV7-9
J gene: TRBJ2-5
CDR3 protein: CASSRDYLGEEQYF
CDR3 DNA: TGTGCCAGCAGCCGGGACTACCTAGGGGAGGAGCAGTACTTC

clone size: NA
D gene: TRBD2
V gene: TRBV7-8
J gene: TRBJ2-1
CDR3 protein: CASSWLAGGYNEQFF
CDR3 DNA: TGTGCCAGCAGCTGGCTAGCGGGGGGATACAATGAGCAGTTCTTC

clone size: NA
D gene: TRBD1
V gene: TRBV7-2
J gene: TRBJ1-4
CDR3 protein: CASSLAGGNEKLFF
CDR3 DNA: TGTGCCAGCAGCTTAGCAGGGGGCAATGAAAAACTGTTTTTT

clone size: few
D gene: NA
V gene: TRBV5-1
J gene: TRBJ2-2
CDR3 protein: CASRAGTSGELFF
CDR3 DNA: TGCGCCAGCAGGGCTGGGACCTCCGGGGAGCTGTTTTTT

clone size: NA
D gene: TRBD1
V gene: TRBV10-3
J gene: TRBJ1-5
CDR3 protein: CAISPGQGGNQPQHF
CDR3 DNA: TGTGCCATCAGCCCTGGACAGGGAGGCAATCAGCCCCAGCATTTT

clone size: NA
D gene: NA
V gene: TRBV5-1
J gene: TRBJ1-2
CDR3 protein: CASSSHYDGYTF
CDR3 DNA: TGCGCCAGCAGCTCGCACTATGATGGCTACACCTTC

clone size: NA
D gene: NA
V gene: TRBV28
J gene: TRBJ1-2
CDR3 protein: CASSLSGFQGYTF
CDR3 DNA: TGTGCCAGCAGTTTGTCAGGGTTTCAAGGCTACACCTTC

clone size: few
D gene: NA
V gene: TRBV2
J gene: TRBJ1-2
CDR3 protein: CASSVLLGIYGYTF
CDR3 DNA: TGTGCCAGCAGTGTCCTTCTGGGAATCTATGGCTACACCTTC

clone size: few
D gene: NA
V gene: TRBV6-4
J gene: TRBJ2-1
CDR3 protein: CASHRCNEQFF
CDR3 DNA: TGTGCCAGCCACCGCTGTAATGAGCAGTTCTTC

clone size: NA
D gene: TRBD2
V gene: TRBV9
J gene: TRBJ2-3
CDR3 protein: CASSVDAGEVVTDTQYF
CDR3 DNA: TGTGCCAGCAGCGTAGATGCGGGGGAGGTCGTCACAGATACGCAGTATTTT

clone size: NA
D gene: TRBD1
V gene: TRBV5-1
J gene: TRBJ1-5
CDR3 protein: CASSLTGEVDQPQHF
CDR3 DNA: TGCGCCAGCAGCTTGACAGGGGAAGTCGATCAGCCCCAGCATTTT

clone size: few
D gene: TRBD1
V gene: TRBV14
J gene: TRBJ1-1
CDR3 protein: CASSYRPGGTEAFF
CDR3 DNA: TGTGCCAGCAGCTACAGGCCAGGGGGCACTGAAGCTTTCTTT

clone size: NA
D gene: NA
V gene: TRBV7-8
J gene: TRBJ1-2
CDR3 protein: CASSLSGQVPYGYTF
CDR3 DNA: TGTGCCAGCAGCTTATCGGGGCAGGTACCTTATGGCTACACCTTC

clone size: NA
D gene: TRBD1
V gene: TRBV14
J gene: TRBJ2-3
CDR3 protein: CASSPRSPTGGSTDTQYF
CDR3 DNA: TGTGCCAGCAGCCCACGAAGCCCGACAGGGGGGAGCACAGATACGCAGTATTTT

clone size: few
D gene: NA
V gene: TRBV27
J gene: TRBJ2-7
CDR3 protein: CASSPSPPYSYEQYF
CDR3 DNA: TGTGCCAGCTCCCCTTCCCCCCCGTACTCCTACGAGCAGTACTTC

clone size: NA
D gene: TRBD1
V gene: TRBV16
J gene: TRBJ2-5
CDR3 protein: CASSRDRPQETQYF
CDR3 DNA: TGTGCCAGCAGCCGGGACAGGCCCCAAGAGACCCAGTACTTC

clone size: few
D gene: TRBD1
V gene: TRBV27
J gene: TRBJ2-1
CDR3 protein: CASPVTGTGGNEQFF
CDR3 DNA: TGTGCCAGCCCCGTAACCGGGACAGGGGGTAATGAGCAGTTCTTC

clone size: NA
D gene: NA
V gene: TRBV6-1
J gene: TRBJ1-5
CDR3 protein: CASSESYNQPQHF
CDR3 DNA: TGTGCCAGCAGTGAGTCATACAATCAGCCCCAGCATTTT

clone size: NA
D gene: TRBD1
V gene: TRBV29-1
J gene: TRBJ1-2
CDR3 protein: CSVGQGQNYGYTF
CDR3 DNA: TGCAGCGTTGGACAGGGGCAAAACTATGGCTACACCTTC

clone size: many
D gene: NA
V gene: TRBV12-2
J gene: TRBJ2-1
CDR3 protein: CASRTLPGRSYNEQFF
CDR3 DNA: TGTGCAAGTCGCACCCTACCGGGACGGTCATACAATGAGCAGTTCTTC

clone size: NA
D gene: NA
V gene: TRBV18
J gene: TRBJ2-2
CDR3 protein: CASSLDRVTGELFF
CDR3 DNA: TGTGCCAGCTCATTAGACAGAGTCACCGGGGAGCTGTTTTTT

clone size: NA
D gene: NA
V gene: TRBV2
J gene: TRBJ1-6
CDR3 protein: CASSARQSYNSPLHF
CDR3 DNA: TGTGCCAGCAGTGCCAGACAGTCTTATAATTCACCCCTCCACTTT

clone size: many
D gene: NA
V gene: TRBV18
J gene: TRBJ1-3
CDR3 protein: CASSPPGSSSGNTIYF
CDR3 DNA: TGTGCCAGCTCACCGCCGGGCTCGAGCTCTGGAAACACCATATATTTT

clone size: many
D gene: NA
V gene: TRBV29-1
J gene: TRBJ1-5
CDR3 protein: CSAGGANQPQHF
CDR3 DNA: TGCAGCGCTGGGGGGGCCAATCAGCCCCAGCATTTT

clone size: NA
D gene: TRBD1
V gene: TRBV7-2
J gene: TRBJ2-7
CDR3 protein: CASSLVGQGIYEQYF
CDR3 DNA: TGTGCCAGCAGCTTAGTAGGACAGGGGATCTACGAGCAGTACTTC

clone size: few
D gene: NA
V gene: TRBV7-2
J gene: TRBJ2-5
CDR3 protein: CASSRRGQETQYF
CDR3 DNA: TGTGCCAGCAGCCGAAGAGGACAAGAGACCCAGTACTTC

clone size: few
D gene: NA
V gene: TRBV6-6
J gene: TRBJ1-1
CDR3 protein: CASSYRQAAEAFF
CDR3 DNA: TGTGCCAGCAGTTACCGCCAGGCGGCTGAAGCTTTCTTT

clone size: NA
D gene: NA
V gene: TRBV4-1
J gene: TRBJ2-2
CDR3 protein: CASRRALWDAGELFF
CDR3 DNA: TGCGCCAGCAGACGGGCCTTATGGGACGCCGGGGAGCTGTTTTTT

clone size: many
D gene: TRBD1
V gene: TRBV15
J gene: TRBJ2-1
CDR3 protein: CATSTGTGGYNEQFF
CDR3 DNA: TGTGCCACCTCTACCGGGACAGGGGGCTACAATGAGCAGTTCTTC